These 28 T cell receptor delta chains came from one sample sequenced in a study of gamma-delta T cells after stem cell transplantation. TCRdb fed the RT-PCR reads into CATT to redo clone calling. The table shows approximately 2,100 delta-chain clones, with around 3.3% occurring only once. Material: gamma-delta T cells. The receptors here all came from a human donor. It is not recorded whose cells these are; they may come from a transplant donor.

The chain employs TRDV2 and TRDJ1; tentative D call: TRDD3 (6 bases). The CDR3 totals 14 residues. Germline CDR1 is GEAIGNYY and CDR2 is EKD. V was shortened by 0 bases and J by 7 bases, with 14 bases between the two germline ends. The CDR3, as DNA: TGTGCCTGTGACACCGTGGGGACTGGGAGTAAACTCATCTTT. Protein sequence: CACDTVGTGSKLIF.

This clone counts as medium-sized (0.01 to 0.1%). Possible read error: a much larger clone is one base away. J is TRDJ1 and V is TRDV2; TRDD3 agrees at 7 bases. Germline values: CDR1 GEAIGNYY, CDR2 EKD. V shed 0 bases and J 0 bases; nucleotides not matched to a gene: 9. The CDR3 has 17 amino acids. This chain's CDR3 is CACDTLGAKVYTDKLIF. As DNA, the CDR3 is TGTGCCTGTGACACCCTGGGGGCGAAGGTGTACACCGATAAACTCATCTTT.

The chain couples TRDV2 to TRDJ1; 8 bases agree with TRDD3. From germline, CDR1 is GEAIGNYY and CDR2 EKD. The CDR3 totals 17 residues. V was clipped by 7 bases and J by 0 bases; unmatched bases: 15. In DNA form, the CDR3 reads TGTGCCTGCGATAGGCTACTGGGGGCTCAGTACACCGATAAACTCATCTTT. Translating gives CACDRLLGAQYTDKLIF.

This clone qualifies as medium-sized (0.01 to 0.1%). The DNA is left out, because the CDR3 cannot be placed on it with certainty; the CDR3 is given as TCRdb lists it. Within the sample, other DNA sequences also encode this same CDR3. The V gene is TRAV29/DV5, the J gene TRDJ1; the DNA was not compared with TRDD3, the D call given in the table. The CDR3 is 23 residues long, counting both termini. CDR1 and CDR2 (germline): NSMFDY, ISSIKDK. CDR3 sequence reads: CSVLLCSKQRGGGYAGSADKLIF.

Worth noting for this clone: The mismatch at residue 5 between this DNA's translation and the TCRdb protein of a much larger clone likely reflects a read error; the protein shown is translated from the DNA. This sequence joins TRDV2 and TRDJ1, with 8 nucleotides matching TRDD3. J gave up 8 bases and V 3 bases, and 16 bases lay outside the gene matches. Germline values: CDR1 GEAIGNYY, CDR2 EKD. The CDR3 is made up of 16 amino acids. CDR3 region: CACDEFSRDTIPKLIF. In DNA, the CDR3 is TGTGCCTGTGACGAGTTTTCGAGGGATACGATCCCGAAACTCATCTTT.

This clone has only a few counts. The chain couples TRDV2 to TRDJ1; the D gene is possibly TRDD3 (6 bases). CDR3 length: 18 amino acids. The germline V gene encodes CDR1 GEAIGNYY and CDR2 EKD. Trimming shortened V by 0 bases and J by 0 bases, and 19 bases separated the two germline ends. For the CDR3, the DNA is TGTGCCTGTGACACCGTTGGTGGGGGTCTACAGTACACCGATAAACTCATCTTT. It is translated as CACDTVGGGLQYTDKLIF.

A note on this clone: The protein TCRdb gives is from a much larger clone and does not agree with this DNA's translation at residue 10, likely a read error; the protein shown here comes from the DNA. V gene TRDV2 combines with J gene TRDJ3; D perhaps matches TRDD3 (6 bases). The CDR3 runs 18 residues. V shed 0 bases and J shed 2 bases, with 13 bases lying between them. CDR1 and CDR2 (germline): GEAIGNYY, EKD. CDR3 nucleotides: TGTGCCTGTGACACCCTGGGGACGAGCCCCTGGGACACCCGACAGATGTTTTTC. This codes for CACDTLGTSPWDTRQMFF.

For this clone: This likely stems from a read error, as it lies one base from a far larger clone. Other DNA sequences within the sample encode an identical CDR3. The rearrangement links TRDV1 to TRDJ1; 10 bases line up with TRDD3. This CDR3 is 22 amino acids long. Germline V gene lookup returns CDR1 TSWWSYY and CDR2 QGS. DNA of the CDR3: TGTGCCCTTGGGGAAAGCCCCATATCTTATTACTGGGGGATCAGGGGCACCGATAAACTCATCTTT. Its protein product is CALGESPISYYWGIRGTDKLIF.

To note about this clone: The TCRdb protein, from a much larger clone, departs from this DNA's translation at residue 7, likely by read error; the protein shown derives from the DNA. The genes are TRDV2 and TRDJ1; 10 bases fit TRDD3. Germline V gene sequence: CDR1 GEAIGNYY, CDR2 EKD. The ends lost 3 bases at V and 1 base at J; junction bases unmatched: 13. The CDR3 spans 18 residues. The CDR3 is CACDSLPGDTRSTDKLIF. The CDR3 DNA follows: TGTGCCTGTGACTCTTTACCGGGGGATACGCGAAGCACCGATAAACTCATCTTT.

This clone was observed a handful of times. A far larger clone lies a single base away; this is likely a read error. Other DNA sequences of this sample code for an identical CDR3. The chain links TRDV2 to TRDJ1; 12 bases align to TRDD3. CDR3 size: 19 residues. Trimming removed 4 bases from V and 0 bases from J; junction bases left unmatched: 14. CDR1 and CDR2 (germline): GEAIGNYY, EKD. Here the CDR3 reads CACDPVLGDTPPYTDKLIF. The DNA of the CDR3 is TGTGCCTGTGATCCAGTACTGGGGGATACCCCTCCTTACACCGATAAACTCATCTTT.

As to this clone: TCRdb pairs this DNA with a much larger clone's protein that differs at residue 9, likely a read error; the protein shown was translated from the DNA. The rearrangement links TRDV2 to TRDJ3; D may be TRDD1 (5 bases). CDR1 and CDR2 from the germline V gene are GEAIGNYY and EKD. Between the trimmed V and J ends, which lost 2 bases and 0 bases, there was a span of 13 bases. The CDR3 is 18 amino acids. The CDR3 DNA sequence: TGTGCCTGTGACATAATAGGGGTGGGCTCCTGGGACACCCGACAGATGTTTTTC. Its translation is CACDIIGVGSWDTRQMFF.

In its sample, this clone is medium-sized. A read error is the likely source, as a far larger clone sits one nucleotide away. This sequence joins TRDV2 and TRDJ1; 7 bases map to TRDD3. Losses at the gene ends were 2 bases for V and 4 bases for J; bases not matched to a gene: 9. The CDR3 loop spans 15 amino acids. CDR1 is GEAIGNYY, CDR2 EKD, per germline. The CDR3 is CACDNLGAQDDKLIF. The CDR3 coding sequence is TGTGCCTGTGACAACCTGGGGGCTCAGGACGATAAACTCATCTTT.

This clone occurred a few times. This DNA's translation differs at residue 11 from TCRdb's protein, which comes from a much larger clone; a read error is likely, and the protein shown is translated from the DNA. This chain uses TRDV2 with TRDJ1; 9 bases are shared with TRDD3. Per the germline V gene, CDR1 is GEAIGNYY and CDR2 is EKD. The CDR3 runs to 15 residues. The CDR3 nucleotides read TGTGCCTGTGAACCACTGGGGGACCTCACCAATAAACTCATCTTT. Translation gives CACEPLGDLTNKLIF.

A remark on this clone: This DNA's translation differs at residue 15 from TCRdb's protein, which comes from a much larger clone; a read error is likely, and the protein shown is translated from the DNA. CDR3 region: CACDKLHPKPYTDKFIF. In nucleotides, the CDR3 is TGTGCCTGTGACAAGCTCCACCCAAAGCCGTACACCGATAAATTCATCTTT. This sequence joins TRDV2 and TRDJ1; D is uncertain. The CDR3 length is 17 residues. The germline gives CDR1 GEAIGNYY, CDR2 EKD.

The table lists this clone with a few counts. Translating this DNA gives a protein that differs at residue 8 from the TCRdb one, which belongs to a much larger clone; a read error is likely, and the protein shown is this translation. The chain combines TRDV2 with TRDJ1; the D gene is possibly TRDD3 (6 bases). This CDR3 region has 17 residues. The V end lost 5 bases, the J end lost 1 base, and 22 bases lay between the germline ends. The germline CDR1 and CDR2 sequences are GEAIGNYY and EKD. The CDR3 DNA follows: TGTGCCTGTGTATCCCTGGGGAATTGGGGGTCCACCGATAAACTCATCTTT. It is translated as CACVSLGNWGSTDKLIF.

This clone was seen only a few times. This likely stems from a read error, as it lies one base from a far larger clone. Other DNA sequences within the sample encode an identical CDR3. This chain connects TRDV2 to TRDJ1; 13 nucleotides align to TRDD3. V dropped 4 bases and J dropped 2; count of bases not matched to a gene: 15. The germline V gene encodes CDR1 GEAIGNYY and CDR2 EKD. The CDR3 has 19 residues. The CDR3 loop reads CACDTVLGDTQGQTDKLIF. For the CDR3, the DNA is TGTGCCTGTGATACCGTACTGGGGGATACGCAGGGACAGACCGATAAACTCATCTTT.

By share of the sample, this clone is medium-sized. The J gene is TRDJ1, the V gene TRDV2, with 8 bases fitting TRDD3. The germline V gene encodes CDR1 GEAIGNYY and CDR2 EKD. This CDR3 is 16 amino acids long. Trimming cost V 1 base and J 0 bases; bases outside gene matches: 6. The chain's CDR3 is CACDTLGDQNTDKLIF. DNA of the CDR3: TGTGCCTGTGACACGCTGGGGGACCAAAACACCGATAAACTCATCTTT.

The chain has TRDV2 and TRDJ1; 11 positions match TRDD3. Unmatched junction bases numbered 8, after V lost 0 bases and J lost 6 bases. Germline CDR1 reads GEAIGNYY; CDR2 reads EKD. This CDR3 contains 16 residues. The CDR3: CACDTVGGYGRYKLIF. In nucleotides, the CDR3 is TGTGCCTGTGACACCGTTGGGGGATACGGACGTTATAAACTCATCTTT.

This clone was seen a handful of times. A far larger clone is just one base off, so this is likely a read error. This chain links TRDV2 with TRDJ1; tentatively, D is TRDD3 (7 bases). Germline CDR1 and CDR2: GEAIGNYY and EKD. The CDR3 spans 20 residues. CDR3 in amino acids: CACDTLSSLPLGAHTDKPIF. In DNA form, the CDR3 reads TGTGCCTGTGACACCCTTTCCTCCCTTCCCCTGGGGGCCCACACCGATAAACCCATCTTT.

Details on this clone: The mismatch at residue 3 between this DNA's translation and the TCRdb protein of a much larger clone likely reflects a read error; the protein shown is translated from the DNA. The rearrangement uses TRDV2 and TRDJ1, with D maybe TRDD3 (6 bases). This CDR3 has 16 amino acids. Per the germline V gene, CDR1 is GEAIGNYY and CDR2 is EKD. The CDR3 nucleotides read TGTGCCCGTGACACCCTGGGGACGGCCGAGACTGATAAACTCATCTTT. Translation gives CARDTLGTAETDKLIF.

This clone was detected only a few times. The translation of this DNA and the TCRdb protein of a much larger clone differ at residue 10, probably owing to a read error; the protein shown here is translated from the DNA. V usage is TRDV2 and J usage is TRDJ1; 8 bases match TRDD3. This CDR3 is built from 18 residues. Germline V lookup: CDR1 GEAIGNYY, CDR2 EKD. With V trimmed by 3 bases and J by 0 bases, 14 bases remained unmatched. Written as DNA, the CDR3 is TGTGCCTGTGACGCCGTCTCGGGGATACTCGGTTACACCGATAAACTCATCTTT. Its translation: CACDAVSGILGYTDKLIF.

By its share, this clone is medium-sized. Possible read error: a much larger clone is one base away. The sample has other DNA sequences that encode this CDR3 too. This rearrangement joins TRDV2 to TRDJ3, with TRDD3 matching over 10 bases. Germline lookup yields CDR1 GEAIGNYY and CDR2 EKD. The CDR3 length is 19 residues. The DNA for the CDR3 is TGCGCCTGTGACACCGTGGGGGATACACTCTCCTGGGACACCCGACAGATGTTTTTC. It encodes CACDTVGDTLSWDTRQMFF.

Regarding this clone: TCRdb pairs this DNA with a much larger clone's protein that differs at residue 10, likely a read error; the protein shown was translated from the DNA. Other DNA sequences in the sample encode the same CDR3. The chain has TRDV2 and TRDJ1, with 8 bases identical to TRDD3. CDR1 and CDR2 from the germline V gene are GEAIGNYY and EKD. This CDR3 has 15 amino acids. J lost 1 base, V lost 0 bases, and 3 bases had no gene match. CDR3 bases: TGTGCCTGTGACACCGTTGGGGGATCCACCGATAAACTCATCTTT. Residues: CACDTVGGSTDKLIF.

Relative to its sample, this clone is medium-sized. A much larger clonotype is one base distant, so this may be a read error. The chain links TRDV2 to TRDJ3; 8 bases match TRDD3. CDR1 GEAIGNYY and CDR2 EKD come from the germline V gene. V shed 3 bases and J 0 bases; nucleotides not matched to a gene: 18. CDR3 length equals 22 residues. CDR3 coding DNA: TGTGCCTGTGACCCCACACTGCACTGGGGGGACCGCAGCTCCTGGGACACCCGACAGATGTTTTTC. As protein: CACDPTLHWGDRSSWDTRQMFF.

About this clone itself: TCRdb's listed protein matches a much larger clone and diverges from this DNA's translation at residue 14, likely through a read error; the protein shown comes from the DNA. V gene TRDV2 combines with J gene TRDJ1; D unclear. Germline loops: CDR1 GEAIGNYY, CDR2 EKD. CDR3 length: 15 amino acids. CDR3 in amino acids: CACDTVGRYTDKLTF. DNA for the CDR3: TGTGCCTGTGACACCGTTGGAAGGTACACCGATAAACTCACCTTT.

This clone was counted only a few times. A much larger clone sits a single nucleotide away, making a read error possible. This CDR3 is also generated by other DNA sequences in the sample. The chain employs TRDV2 and TRDJ1, with D possibly called TRDD2 or TRDD3 (6 bases each). The CDR3 runs 17 residues. Trimming left V 0 bases short and J 4 bases short, with 20 bases between. Per the germline V gene, CDR1 is GEAIGNYY and CDR2 is EKD. The CDR3 spells CACDTSLLRGTNDKLIF. The DNA for the CDR3 is TGTGCCTGTGACACCTCACTCCTACGGGGGACCAACGATAAACTCATCTTT.

On this clone itself: The protein that TCRdb holds for this DNA derives from a much larger clone and differs from the translated DNA at residue 3, which likely indicates a read error; the protein shown here is translated from the DNA. The chain employs TRDV2 and TRDJ1; 13 bases align to TRDD3. CDR3 size: 19 residues. Germline V lookup: CDR1 GEAIGNYY, CDR2 EKD. CDR3 in amino acids: CAYDAVRTGGYGWADKLIF. The CDR3 nucleotides read TGTGCCTATGACGCGGTCCGTACTGGGGGATACGGTTGGGCCGATAAACTCATCTTT.

Note on this clone: This may stem from a read error, because a much larger clone lies one nucleotide away. The identical CDR3 is also encoded by other nucleotide sequences in the sample. The chain employs TRDV2 and TRDJ1, with TRDD3 matching over 9 bases. The junction had 19 bases not matched to a gene; V was cut back by 7 bases and J by 2 bases. Germline CDR1 GEAIGNYY, CDR2 EKD. This CDR3 comprises 18 residues. This CDR3 reads CACDLLLGDPGETDKLIF. The CDR3, as DNA: TGTGCCTGCGATCTGTTACTGGGGGACCCAGGGGAAACCGATAAACTCATCTTT.